This paragraph covers one TCR beta chain sequence. Its antigen is unknown. The CDR3 sequence is 11 residues long. Profiling relied on immunoSEQ multiplex PCR, and the TCRdb table lists in-frame clones only, not all of them. Seen here are over 95,000 clones, 58% observed once, and the top ten hold approximately 35%. This sample is drawn from a study of cytotoxic CD8 clonotypes in ibrutinib-treated CLL. General observations from the study: Baseline values of clonality outstripped age-matched healthy donors and followed circulating CD8+ T-cell counts.

The V gene is TRBV21-1, the J gene TRBJ1-1; TRBD1, the D gene given by the table, was not confirmed from the DNA. TRBV21-1 corresponds to a pseudogene. This receptor was taken from a human donor with chronic lymphocytic leukemia. Material: PBMCs, obtained after 24 months of ibrutinib treatment. CDR3 sequence reads: CASTPRQPGFF. The DNA of the CDR3 is TGTGCCAGCACCCCACGACAGCCTGGTTTCTTT.